There are a few counts of the clone carrying this T cell receptor beta chain. Assay used: immunoSEQ multiplex PCR; TCRdb lists only in-frame clones, some missing. This table has around 140,000 clones, roughly 80% appearing once. This sample is part of a study of blood T cell repertoires in COVID-19. Study-wide background: In each case, the material was cDNA or gDNA derived from T cells, B-cell-depleted T cells, or PBMCs.

The CDR3 runs to 14 residues. Germline lookup yields CDR1 WSHSY and CDR2 SAAADI. V lost 4 bases and J 0 bases, leaving 10 bases between the germline ends. This clonotype originated in a man aged 55 to 69 with acute or convalescent COVID-19. Sequenced sample: peripheral blood. The V call is TRBV10-2, the J call TRBJ2-7; weak D call: TRBD2 (6 bases). The CDR3 here is CASSVGGISYEQYF. In nucleotides, the CDR3 is TGCGCCAGCAGTGTGGGCGGGATCTCCTACGAGCAGTACTTC.